This T cell receptor (beta chain) was identified during a study of blood T cell repertoires in COVID-19. Study overall: Sources were T cells, B-cell-depleted T cells, or PBMCs; the material itself was cDNA or gDNA.

In the original workflow: Estimation of nucleated cell counts was performed using reference gene primer amplification. Produced via immunoSEQ multiplex PCR; TCRdb's table is partial and in-frame only. D and trimming were read from the DNA, whereas the V and J calls and clone size are those reported in that table. The table has roughly 250,000 clones, more than 85% seen once. The CDR3 covers 14 residues. The germline V gene has CDR1 SGHDT and CDR2 YYEEEE. V was pared by 9 bases and J by 5 bases, with 18 bases between. Sequencing was performed on peripheral blood. The chain uses TRBV5-6 and TRBJ1-5; D may be TRBD1 (6 bases). This TCR was recovered from a young man with acute or convalescent COVID-19. Here the CDR3 reads CAKREGGTYQPQHF. The CDR3 region has the DNA TGTGCCAAGAGGGAGGGGGGAACTTATCAGCCCCAGCATTTT.